Each of the 25 T cell receptor beta chains below was sequenced from the same sample in a study of spatial heterogeneity in lung cancer. General study points: Counts of expanded alpha and beta TCRs within tumors tracked the tumor nonsynonymous mutation count.

Specified time point: sample taken at primary tumor resection. Each CDR3 protein gets one entry after TCRdb re-called the 5' RACE reads with MiXCR. The data show about 8,100 distinct CDR3 sequences, about an eighth seen once. No antigen has been assigned to these receptors. Sequencing was performed on lung tumor tissue, taken at surgery. The receptors originated from a male donor with early-stage non-small cell lung cancer.

This clonotype was picked up many times. This beta chain represents an off-target read in a library built for alpha chains; its size is of limited meaning. V usage is TRBV28 and J usage is TRBJ1-2, with D possibly TRBD1 on 6 matching bases. CDR1 is MDHEN and CDR2 is SYDVKM in the germline V gene. V shed 7 bases and J shed 6 bases, with 15 bases lying between them. The CDR3 loop spans 13 amino acids. The CDR3 spells CASTLRGLHGYTF. CDR3 bases: TGTGCCAGCACCCTAAGGGGGTTGCATGGCTACACCTTC.

This clonotype was seen ten or more times. Since the library was made to target alpha chains, this beta chain is a stray read and its abundance is not meaningful. The gene calls are TRBV27 and TRBJ2-5; 7 nucleotides line up with TRBD1. Germline loops: CDR1 MNHEY, CDR2 SMNVEV (reference sequence). Unmatched junction bases numbered 13, after V lost 2 bases and J lost 1 base. The CDR3 spans 18 residues. CDR3 sequence: CASSLMGDSGDSQETQYF. The CDR3 DNA reads TGTGCCAGCAGTTTAATGGGGGATAGTGGGGACAGCCAAGAGACCCAGTACTTC.

This clonotype has ten or more counts. In a library made to pick up alpha chains, this beta chain is a stray read with a size that means little. This rearrangement joins TRBV6-2 or TRBV6-3 to TRBJ1-2; a possible D gene is TRBD1 (5 bases). The germline V gene encodes CDR1 MNHEY and CDR2 SVGEGT. CDR3 length equals 12 residues. The V end was cut by 4 bases, the J end by 4 bases, with 7 bases between. In DNA form, the CDR3 reads TGTGCCAGCAGTTCGGACACCTATGGCTACACCTTC. Its translation is CASSSDTYGYTF.

This clonotype is labeled as medium-sized (0.01 to 0.1%). This beta chain is a stray read from a library made for alpha chains; its abundance is not meaningful. The gene calls are TRBV5-1 and TRBJ1-1; possible D gene TRBD1, 5 bases. Trimming pared 4 bases from V and 0 bases from J, leaving 13 bases between. The CDR3 length is 15 residues. The germline V gene encodes CDR1 SGHRS and CDR2 YFSETQ. CDR3 coding DNA: TGCGCCAGCAGCCATTTTCAGGGCATGAACACTGAAGCTTTCTTT. Translation gives CASSHFQGMNTEAFF.

This clonotype was seen ten or more times. This beta chain represents an off-target read in a library built for alpha chains; its size is of limited meaning. The V gene is TRBV28, the J gene TRBJ1-6, with a tentative D call TRBD1 (5 bases). Germline V gene sequence: CDR1 MDHEN, CDR2 SYDVKM. The V end was cut by 6 bases, the J end by 10 bases, with 10 bases between. The CDR3 runs 12 residues. CDR3 amino acids: CASSRGFSPLHF. The CDR3 DNA is TGTGCCAGCAGCCGGGGGTTCTCACCCCTCCACTTT.

This clonotype was observed at least ten times. This beta chain is off target for a library built for alpha chains, so its abundance means little. The V call is TRBV7-2, the J call TRBJ2-2, with 16 bases identical to TRBD2. This CDR3 spans 17 amino acids. V dropped 1 base and J dropped 6; count of bases not matched to a gene: 2. Germline CDR1 is SGHTA and CDR2 is FQGNSA. CDR3 DNA: TGTGCCAGCAGCTTAGGGGGACTAGCGGGAGGGTCCGGGGAGCTGTTTTTT. The encoded protein is CASSLGGLAGGSGELFF. Drawing the rest from reference TRBV7-2 and TRBJ2-2, the complete variable domain is GAGVSQSPSNKVTEKGKDVELRCDPISGHTALYWYRQSLGQGLEFLIYFQGNSAPDKSGLPSDRFSAERTGGSVSTLTIQRTQQEDSAVYLCASSLGGLAGGSGELFFGEGSRLTVL.

This clonotype was recorded many times. A library made for alpha chains picked up this beta chain off target, so its size means little. The rearrangement links TRBV27 to TRBJ1-5, with TRBD1 as a possible D gene (5 bases). The CDR3 totals 16 residues. Per germline, CDR1 MNHEY and CDR2 SMNVEV (reference sequence). V lost 3 bases and J lost 0, with 12 bases in between. The CDR3 coding sequence is TGTGCCAGCAGTTTTGTGGGACGCCCTAGCAATCAGCCCCAGCATTTT. Translating gives CASSFVGRPSNQPQHF.

This clonotype was observed at least ten times. This beta chain is a stray read from a library made for alpha chains; its abundance is not meaningful. The chain couples TRBV5-1 to TRBJ2-3; 11 bases are shared with TRBD2. Germline assignment: CDR1 SGHRS and CDR2 YFSETQ. The trim removed 4 bases at V and 6 bases at J, leaving 4 bases unmatched. The CDR3 sequence is 14 residues long. The CDR3 is CASSTLAGEDTQYF. The CDR3 coding sequence is TGCGCCAGCAGCACACTAGCGGGAGAGGATACGCAGTATTTT.

By sample share, this clonotype is medium-sized (0.01 to 0.1%). This beta chain was picked up by a library intended for alpha chains and is off target, so its count carries little meaning. CDR3 residues: CAITQGNSGNTIYF. CDR3 DNA: TGTGCCATCACCCAGGGTAACTCTGGAAACACCATATATTTT. The rearrangement links TRBV10-3 to TRBJ1-3; possibly TRBD1 for D (5 bases). Trimming took 7 bases from V and 0 from J, leaving 10 bases between them. Germline V gene data show CDR1 as ENHRY and CDR2 as SYGVKD. This CDR3 is 14 amino acids long.

This clonotype qualifies as medium-sized (0.01 to 0.1%). Since it is a stray read in a library aimed at alpha chains, this beta chain has a size that is not meaningful. Here the CDR3 reads CASSSGTGATNEKLFF. In DNA form, the CDR3 reads TGTGCCAGCAGTAGCGGGACAGGGGCAACTAATGAAAAACTGTTTTTT. The rearrangement joins TRBV12-3 or TRBV12-4 to TRBJ1-4; 10 bases fit TRBD1. Losses at the gene ends were 5 bases for V and 0 bases for J; bases not matched to a gene: 3. The CDR3 length is 16 residues.

This clonotype was observed at least ten times. Because this beta chain is a stray read in a library intended to capture alpha chains, its abundance should not be given much weight. The chain is built from TRBV7-2 and TRBJ2-2; D unresolved. V lost 1 base and J 1 base, leaving 7 bases between the germline ends. The CDR3 extends over 15 amino acids. Per germline, CDR1 SGHTA and CDR2 FQGNSA. CDR3 sequence (DNA): TGTGCCAGCAGCTTAGTTTCTTGGAACACCGGGGAGCTGTTTTTT. It translates to CASSLVSWNTGELFF.

This clonotype was recorded at least ten times. For a library built for alpha chains, this beta chain is a stray read; little rests on its size. This sequence joins TRBV20-1 and TRBJ2-1; possibly TRBD1 or TRBD2 for D (5 bases each). This CDR3 spans 17 amino acids. V lost 0 bases and J 0 bases, leaving 15 bases between the germline ends. Per germline, CDR1 DFQATT and CDR2 SNEGSKA (reference sequence). The CDR3 reads CSARDRGSQPSYNEQFF. CDR3 nucleotides: TGCAGTGCTAGAGATCGGGGCAGCCAGCCCTCCTACAATGAGCAGTTCTTC.

This clonotype was counted ten times or more. This beta chain is a stray sequence in a library constructed for alpha chains; its clone size is not meaningful. The CDR3: CASSLGVGGRREQFF. In nucleotides, the CDR3 is TGTGCCAGCAGCTTAGGTGTTGGGGGGAGGCGTGAGCAGTTCTTC. The chain recombines TRBV7-2 with TRBJ2-1; D is possibly TRBD2 (6 bases). This CDR3 has 15 amino acids. CDR1 SGHTA and CDR2 FQGNSA come from the germline V gene. The V end was cut by 1 base, the J end by 9 bases, with 16 bases between.

Worth noting for this clonotype: The library was prepared for alpha chains; this beta chain is a stray read, so its frequency means little. J is TRBJ2-6 and V is TRBV9; the D gene is possibly TRBD2 (5 bases). The germline CDR1 and CDR2 sequences are SGDLS and YYNGEE. The V gene lost 2 bases and the J gene lost 2 bases, with 8 bases spanning the gap. The CDR3 spans 15 residues. The CDR3 protein is CASSVGSPGANVLTF. Here the CDR3 DNA reads TGTGCCAGCAGCGTTGGGAGCCCTGGGGCCAACGTCCTGACTTTC.

This clonotype is medium-sized by share. This beta chain is off target for a library built for alpha chains, so its abundance means little. CDR3 bases: TGCAGTGCTAGAGATCCGCGGGGTGTCAAAGGTACAGATACGCAGTATTTT. This gives the protein CSARDPRGVKGTDTQYF. The genes are TRBV20-1 and TRBJ2-3; perhaps TRBD2 as D (6 bases). V lost 0 bases to trimming and J lost 3 bases, with 19 bases between them. CDR3 size: 17 residues. The V gene's germline CDR1 is DFQATT and CDR2 SNEGSKA (reference sequence).

At least ten counts were recorded for this clonotype. This beta chain slipped into a library made for alpha chains as a stray read, so its size is not meaningful. This chain connects TRBV20-1 to TRBJ2-3, with TRBD2 matching over 9 bases. Germline V gene data show CDR1 as DFQATT and CDR2 as SNEGSKA (reference sequence). The CDR3 contains 16 residues. J was trimmed by 1 base and V by 0 bases; bases with no gene match: 5. The CDR3 spells CSARDPASGGTDTQYF. Written as DNA, the CDR3 is TGCAGTGCTAGAGATCCCGCTAGCGGGGGCACAGATACGCAGTATTTT.

This clonotype qualifies as medium-sized (0.01 to 0.1%). This beta chain is an unintended read in a library built for alpha chains; its size means little. The chain joins TRBV27 to TRBJ2-3; 8 positions match TRBD1. Germline loops: CDR1 MNHEY, CDR2 SMNVEV (reference sequence). The CDR3 is 16 amino acids. After removal of 5 bases from V and 2 bases from J, the junction contained 9 bases not matched to a gene. The CDR3 bases are TGTGCCAGCAGTCCTCTCGACAGGGGAAACACAGATACGCAGTATTTT. Amino acids: CASSPLDRGNTDTQYF.

Points on this clonotype: This beta chain represents an off-target read in a library built for alpha chains; its size is of limited meaning. The V call is TRBV12-3 or TRBV12-4, the J call TRBJ2-4; TRBD2 is a possible D gene (5 bases). V lost 6 bases, J lost 0 bases, and 12 bases lay in between. The CDR3 contains 15 residues. The CDR3, as DNA: TGTGCCAGCAGCCGTGACGGGGTAGCCAAAAACATTCAGTACTTC. Translation gives CASSRDGVAKNIQYF.

A word on this clonotype: This beta chain is a stray read from a library made for alpha chains; its abundance is not meaningful. This chain joins TRBV7-2 and TRBJ2-3; 8 bases fit TRBD1. CDR3 length: 15 amino acids. Germline V CDR1 and CDR2: SGHTA, FQGNSA. The V gene end was trimmed by 1 base and the J gene end by 2 bases; junction bases not matched to a gene: 2. CDR3 sequence: CASSLGTGHTDTQYF. The CDR3 DNA is TGTGCCAGCAGCTTAGGGACAGGGCACACAGATACGCAGTATTTT. Full variable domain (rest looked up from reference TRBV7-2 and TRBJ2-3): GAGVSQSPSNKVTEKGKDVELRCDPISGHTALYWYRQSLGQGLEFLIYFQGNSAPDKSGLPSDRFSAERTGGSVSTLTIQRTQQEDSAVYLCASSLGTGHTDTQYFGPGTRLTVL.

Note on this clonotype: The size of this beta chain means little, since it is a stray read in a library made for alpha chains. The rearrangement uses TRBV5-1 and TRBJ2-7; TRBD1 matches 8 bases. J gave up 6 bases and V 3 bases, and 11 bases lay outside the gene matches. The V gene's germline CDR1 is SGHRS and CDR2 YFSETQ. CDR3 length: 15 amino acids. CDR3 residues: CASSYGGQGAVEQYF. CDR3 DNA sequence: TGCGCCAGCAGCTACGGAGGACAGGGAGCCGTCGAGCAGTACTTC.

About this clonotype: This beta chain lies outside the target of a library built for alpha chains; its clone size means little. The chain recombines TRBV5-1 with TRBJ1-4; 7 nucleotides agree with TRBD1. Germline lookup yields CDR1 SGHRS and CDR2 YFSETQ. The length of the CDR3 is 13 residues. V dropped 4 bases and J dropped 8; count of bases not matched to a gene: 5. CDR3 coding DNA: TGCGCCAGCAGCCACCAAGGGGGCGAAAAACTGTTTTTT. This translates into CASSHQGGEKLFF.

This clonotype was observed many times. This beta chain is an unintended read in a library built for alpha chains; its size means little. The chain is built from TRBV7-4 and TRBJ2-1; 9 bases fit TRBD2. Germline V gene data show CDR1 as SGHVT and CDR2 as SQSDAQ. V trimming: 2 bases; J trimming: 10 bases; junction bases outside the gene matches: 12. CDR3 length equals 16 residues. For the CDR3, the DNA is TGTGCCAGCAGCTTATTAGGGACTAGCCCTTTGGGGGAGCAGTTCTTC. It is translated as CASSLLGTSPLGEQFF.

As to this clonotype: The library was designed around alpha chains, so this beta chain is a stray read whose abundance carries little weight. This chain uses TRBV14 with TRBJ2-7, with a weak D call TRBD2 (6 bases). The germline CDR1 and CDR2 sequences are SGHDN and FVKESK. V was clipped by 2 bases and J by 6 bases, with 17 bases between them. The CDR3 totals 15 residues. Here the CDR3 DNA reads TGTGCCAGCAGCCAAAGAGGAGGGCCCTCGGGCGAGCAGTACTTC. It codes for CASSQRGGPSGEQYF.

Many counts were recorded for this clonotype. This beta chain was picked up by a library intended for alpha chains and is off target, so its count carries little meaning. The rearrangement links TRBV28 to TRBJ2-1; D not resolved. The CDR3 has 15 amino acids. V lost 3 bases, J lost 6 bases, and 15 bases lay in between. Germline-derived CDR1 and CDR2 are MDHEN and SYDVKM. CDR3 nucleotides: TGTGCCAGCAGTTTTCGCCCCCCGAGGTCCAATGAGCAGTTCTTC. The encoded protein is CASSFRPPRSNEQFF.

This clonotype was recorded many times. This beta chain represents an off-target read in a library built for alpha chains; its size is of limited meaning. This chain links TRBV6-2 or TRBV6-3 with TRBJ2-3; TRBD2 might be the D (6 bases). CDR1 is MNHEY and CDR2 is SVGEGT in the germline V gene. The CDR3 spans 13 residues. Between the trimmed V and J ends, which lost 6 bases and 4 bases, there was a span of 11 bases. In nucleotides, the CDR3 is TGTGCCAGCAGCCACGGGAGCGCAGATACGCAGTATTTT. It encodes CASSHGSADTQYF.